This T cell receptor beta chain was obtained from a study of blood T cell repertoires in COVID-19. The repertoire was sequenced with immunoSEQ multiplex PCR; TCRdb's copy has only in-frame clones and lacks some. The sample records roughly 93,000 clones, roughly nine tenths being singletons. The CDR3 runs 19 residues. The V gene's germline CDR1 is LGHNA and CDR2 YNFKEQ. The V segment lost 2 bases and the J segment 2 bases; nucleotides outside the gene matches: 10. This clone has just a few counts. Sequencing was carried out using peripheral blood. This TCR came from a man in his fifties with acute or convalescent COVID-19. The J gene is TRBJ2-3, the V gene TRBV4-2; 13 bases are shared with TRBD2. The CDR3 region is CASSQQTSGGTTTTDTQYF. For the CDR3, the DNA is TGTGCCAGCAGCCAACAGACTAGCGGGGGGACCACGACCACAGATACGCAGTATTTT.